This TCR beta chain came from a study of identical twins. The V gene's germline CDR1 is SGHRS and CDR2 YFSETQ. There are 15 residues in the CDR3. Via MiXCR, TCRdb re-called the 5' RACE reads, giving one row per CDR3 protein. The data hold roughly 1,500,000 distinct CDR3 sequences, with roughly 35% observed a single time. The origin of this receptor is a newborn girl in good health. The chain is built from TRBV5-1 and TRBJ2-7, with 9 bases lining up with TRBD1. Gene TRBJ2-5 matches the end of the DNA better, so the J call may be wrong. Material for sequencing was cord blood. The CDR3, as DNA: TGCGCCAGCGGCCGACCCGGGACAGGGACGGAGACCCAGTACTTC. It encodes CASGRPGTGTETQYF.